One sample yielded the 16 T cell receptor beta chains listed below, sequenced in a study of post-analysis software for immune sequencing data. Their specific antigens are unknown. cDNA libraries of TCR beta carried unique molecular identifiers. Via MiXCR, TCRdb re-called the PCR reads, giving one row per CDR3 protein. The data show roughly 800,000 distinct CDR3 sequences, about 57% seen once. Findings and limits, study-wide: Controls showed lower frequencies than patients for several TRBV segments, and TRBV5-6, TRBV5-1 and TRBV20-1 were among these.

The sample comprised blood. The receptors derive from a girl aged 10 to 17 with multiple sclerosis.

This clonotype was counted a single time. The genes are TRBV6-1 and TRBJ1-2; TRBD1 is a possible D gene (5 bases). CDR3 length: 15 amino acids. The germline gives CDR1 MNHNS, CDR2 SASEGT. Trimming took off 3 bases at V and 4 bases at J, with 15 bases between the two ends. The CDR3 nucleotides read TGTGCCAGCAGTGACCCCACGCAGGGCCGCTATGGCTACACCTTC. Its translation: CASSDPTQGRYGYTF.

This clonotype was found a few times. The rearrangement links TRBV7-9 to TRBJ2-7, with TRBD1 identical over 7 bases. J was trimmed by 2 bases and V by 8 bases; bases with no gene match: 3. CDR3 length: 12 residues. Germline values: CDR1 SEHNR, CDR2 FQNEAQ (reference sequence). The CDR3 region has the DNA TGTGCCAGCGGGACAGCCCCCTACGAGCAGTACTTC. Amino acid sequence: CASGTAPYEQYF.

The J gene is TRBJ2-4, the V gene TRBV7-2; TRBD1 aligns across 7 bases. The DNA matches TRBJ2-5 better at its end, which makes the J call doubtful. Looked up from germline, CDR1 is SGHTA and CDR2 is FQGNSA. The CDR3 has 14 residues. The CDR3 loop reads CASSPQGILQTQYF. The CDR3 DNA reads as TGTGCCAGCAGCCCACAGGGGATTTTGCAGACCCAGTACTTC.

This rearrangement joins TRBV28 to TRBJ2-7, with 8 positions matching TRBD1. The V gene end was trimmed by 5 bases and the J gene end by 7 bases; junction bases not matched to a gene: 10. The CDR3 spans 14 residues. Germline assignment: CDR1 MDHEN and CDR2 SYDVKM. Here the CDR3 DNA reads TGTGCCAGCAGTCCCTCCGGCAGGGGGCCTGAGCAGTACTTC. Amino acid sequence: CASSPSGRGPEQYF.

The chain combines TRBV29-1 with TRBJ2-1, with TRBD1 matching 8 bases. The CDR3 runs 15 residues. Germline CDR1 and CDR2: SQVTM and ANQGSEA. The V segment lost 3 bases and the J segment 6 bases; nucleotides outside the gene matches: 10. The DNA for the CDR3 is TGCAGCGTTGATAACCCGGACAGGGAATCCAATGAGCAGTTCTTC. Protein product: CSVDNPDRESNEQFF.

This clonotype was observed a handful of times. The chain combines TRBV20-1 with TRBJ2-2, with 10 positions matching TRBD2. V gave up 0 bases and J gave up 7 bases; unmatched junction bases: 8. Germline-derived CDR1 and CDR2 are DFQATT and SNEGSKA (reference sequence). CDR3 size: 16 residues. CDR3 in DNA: TGCAGTGCTAGAGATGGGCTAGCGGGGGTTGGCGGGGAGCTGTTTTTT. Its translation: CSARDGLAGVGGELFF.

DNA for the CDR3: TGCAGTGCTTCCTGGGGGTTTGGCACAGATACGCAGTATTTT. It is translated as CSASWGFGTDTQYF. The V call is TRBV20-1, the J call TRBJ2-3; D tentatively reads TRBD1 or TRBD2 (5 bases each). V was cut by 5 bases and J by 1 base, with 13 bases left in between. Germline V gives CDR1 DFQATT, CDR2 SNEGSKA (reference sequence). The CDR3 loop spans 14 amino acids.

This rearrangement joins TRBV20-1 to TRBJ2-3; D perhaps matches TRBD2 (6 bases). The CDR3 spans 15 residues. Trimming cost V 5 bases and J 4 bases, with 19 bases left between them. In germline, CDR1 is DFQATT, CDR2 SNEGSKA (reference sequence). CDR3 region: CSALPGGSGADTQYF. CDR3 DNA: TGCAGTGCTCTCCCCGGAGGGTCCGGGGCAGATACGCAGTATTTT.

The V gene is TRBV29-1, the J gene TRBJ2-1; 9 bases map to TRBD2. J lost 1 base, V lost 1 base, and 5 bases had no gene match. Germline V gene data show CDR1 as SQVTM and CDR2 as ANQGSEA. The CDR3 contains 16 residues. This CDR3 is CSVEGREGTSYNEQFF. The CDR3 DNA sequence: TGCAGCGTTGAAGGGCGGGAGGGTACGTCCTACAATGAGCAGTTCTTC.

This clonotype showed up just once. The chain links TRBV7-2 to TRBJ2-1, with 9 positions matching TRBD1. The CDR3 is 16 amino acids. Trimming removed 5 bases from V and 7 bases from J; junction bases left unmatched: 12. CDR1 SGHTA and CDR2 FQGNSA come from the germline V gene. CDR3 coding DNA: TGTGCCAGCAGCCTATTTCTAGGACAGGGGTTAAATGAGCAGTTCTTC. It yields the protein CASSLFLGQGLNEQFF.

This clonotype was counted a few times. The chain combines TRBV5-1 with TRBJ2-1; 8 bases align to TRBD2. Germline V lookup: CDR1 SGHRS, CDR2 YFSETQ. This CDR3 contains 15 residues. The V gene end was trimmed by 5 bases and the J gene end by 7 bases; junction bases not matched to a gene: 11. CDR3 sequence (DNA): TGCGCCAGCAGAACTAGCGGAGCAGCATTGAATGAGCAGTTCTTC. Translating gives CASRTSGAALNEQFF.

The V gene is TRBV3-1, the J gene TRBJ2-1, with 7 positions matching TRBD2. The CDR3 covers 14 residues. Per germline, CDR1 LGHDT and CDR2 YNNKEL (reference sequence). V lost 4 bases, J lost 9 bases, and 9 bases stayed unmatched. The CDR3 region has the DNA TGTGCCAGCAGCCCGGGGGGTGAGCTTAGTGAGCAGTTCTTC. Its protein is CASSPGGELSEQFF.

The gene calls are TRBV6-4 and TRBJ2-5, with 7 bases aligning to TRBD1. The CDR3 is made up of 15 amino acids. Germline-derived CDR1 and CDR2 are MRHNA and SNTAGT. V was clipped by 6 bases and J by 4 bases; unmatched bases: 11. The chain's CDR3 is CASRRTGQGGETQYF. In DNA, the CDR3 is TGTGCCAGCAGGCGGACAGGTCAAGGGGGAGAGACCCAGTACTTC.

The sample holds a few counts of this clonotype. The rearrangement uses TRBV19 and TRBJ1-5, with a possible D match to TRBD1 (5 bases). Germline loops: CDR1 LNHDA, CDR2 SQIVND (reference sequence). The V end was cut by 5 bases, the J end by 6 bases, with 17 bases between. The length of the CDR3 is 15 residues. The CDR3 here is CASSSLRDGGQPQHF. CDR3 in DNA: TGTGCCAGTAGTTCACTCCGGGACGGGGGTCAGCCCCAGCATTTT.

The DNA for the CDR3 is TGCAGCGTTAGTGGGAGCTCCTACAATGAGCAGTTCTTC. It is translated as CSVSGSSYNEQFF. This chain joins TRBV29-1 and TRBJ2-1; tentatively, D is TRBD2 (5 bases). The CDR3 consists of 13 residues. V was cut by 5 bases and J by 0 bases, with 8 bases left in between. CDR1 is SQVTM and CDR2 is ANQGSEA in the germline V gene.

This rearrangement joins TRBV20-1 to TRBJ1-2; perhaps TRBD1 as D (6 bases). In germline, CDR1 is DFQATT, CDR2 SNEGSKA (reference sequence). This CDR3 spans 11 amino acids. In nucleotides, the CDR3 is TGCGTCCCTGGGGGCGTTAACGGCTACACCTTC. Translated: CVPGGVNGYTF.